Below are 5 T cell receptor beta chains sequenced from a single sample in a study of blood T cells in healthy people across ages. A second PCR of roughly 7 to 11 cycles used a sample-barcoded 5' primer and a J-beta primer mix. From the 5' RACE reads, TCRdb called clonotypes with MiXCR, one entry per CDR3 protein. This sample has some 1,000,000 distinct CDR3 sequences; roughly 24% occur once, and the top ten carry 0.75%. These data also featured in a second study, about T cells of mothers and their children.

Input material: blood. All receptors come from a girl under 10 years old in good health.

This chain connects TRBV27 to TRBJ1-5; 7 nucleotides line up with TRBD1. CDR1 MNHEY and CDR2 SMNVEV come from the germline V gene (reference sequence). CDR3 size: 16 residues. Trimming at V came to 5 bases and at J to 5 bases, leaving 12 bases not matched to a gene. This CDR3 reads CASSPYPRGYYQPQHF. CDR3 coding DNA: TGTGCCAGCAGTCCGTACCCCAGGGGGTATTATCAGCCCCAGCATTTT.

This clonotype has more than one count but fewer than ten. In DNA form, the CDR3 reads TGTGCCAGCAGCGGACTAGCGGGATTAGGGGAGACCCAGTACTTC. Translated: CASSGLAGLGETQYF. This rearrangement joins TRBV6-1 to TRBJ2-5; 12 positions match TRBD2. The germline gives CDR1 MNHNS, CDR2 SASEGT. Trimming took 6 bases from V and 5 from J; bases not matched to a gene: 7. This CDR3 contains 15 residues.

The V and J genes are TRBV5-5 and TRBJ1-2; D is ambiguous. The CDR3 has 14 residues. V was shortened by 3 bases and J by 7 bases, with 16 bases between the two germline ends. Germline-derived CDR1 and CDR2 are SGHKS and YYEKEE (reference sequence). The CDR3 loop is CASSSSLVRAGYTF. The CDR3 DNA sequence: TGTGCCAGCAGCTCCTCGTTAGTCAGAGCTGGCTACACCTTC.

In its sample, this clonotype was seen a few times. An end of the junction differs from the germline gene, which may be a read error. This rearrangement joins TRBV5-8 to TRBJ1-4; 7 bases align to TRBD1. CDR3 length equals 17 residues. The germline V gene encodes CDR1 SGHTS and CDR2 YDEGEE. The CDR3, as DNA: TGTGCCAGCAGCTTCGGGACAGACTGGCGGGGTAATGAAGAACTGTTTTTT. It is translated as CASSFGTDWRGNEELFF.

The CDR3 DNA reads TGTGCCAGCAGTTACGACAGGGTGGCGATTCTCACCTTC. Its protein is CASSYDRVAILTF. V is TRBV6-2 or TRBV6-3 and J is TRBJ1-2; 7 bases align to TRBD1. Trimming cost V 2 bases and J 13 bases; bases outside gene matches: 10. Germline V lookup: CDR1 MNHEY, CDR2 SVGEGT. This CDR3 contains 13 residues.